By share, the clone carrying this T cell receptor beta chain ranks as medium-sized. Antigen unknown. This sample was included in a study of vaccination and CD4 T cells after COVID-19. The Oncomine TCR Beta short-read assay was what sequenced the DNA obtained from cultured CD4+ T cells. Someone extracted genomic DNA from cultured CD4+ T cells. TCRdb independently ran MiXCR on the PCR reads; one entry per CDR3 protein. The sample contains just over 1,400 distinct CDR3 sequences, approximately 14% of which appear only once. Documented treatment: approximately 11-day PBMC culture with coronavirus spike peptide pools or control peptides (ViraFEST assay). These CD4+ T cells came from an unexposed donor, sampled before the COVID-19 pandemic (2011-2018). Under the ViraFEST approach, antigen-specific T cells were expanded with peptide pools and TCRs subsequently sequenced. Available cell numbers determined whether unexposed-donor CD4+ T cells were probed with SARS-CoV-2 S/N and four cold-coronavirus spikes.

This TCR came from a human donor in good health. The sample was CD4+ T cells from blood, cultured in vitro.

This CDR3 is CATSAAEAGTGELFF. CDR3 nucleotides: TGTGCCACCAGTGCTGCGGAGGCAGGCACCGGGGAGCTGTTTTTT. This chain uses TRBV24-1 with TRBJ2-2, with D possibly matching TRBD2 (5 bases). The CDR3 runs to 15 residues. Germline V lookup: CDR1 KGHDR, CDR2 SFDVKD. The V end was cut by 5 bases, the J end by 4 bases, with 13 bases between.